The 13 T cell receptor beta chains given below trace back to one sample, sequenced in a study of regulatory T cells in long-lasting Graves disease (dated by TCRdb to about 2021). This sample's time point label indicates: newly diagnosed GD, antithyroid drugs for less than 3 months. RNA was extracted from PBMCs in TRIzol for both TCR sequencing and RNA sequencing. Libraries were made using multiplex PCR. TCRdb records Illumina HiSeq 4000 as the sequencer. To build TCR beta libraries, CDR3 regions were amplified by Arm-PCR using iRepertoire HTBI primers. The public reads were run again by TCRdb, first through fastp at Q25 and then through MiXCR, and only productive beta chains were kept. Rows with a matching CDR3 protein are joined into one entry that keeps the most common DNA and genes. This sample comprises some 410,000 distinct CDR3 sequences, roughly 15% of them detected only once. The leading ten clones occupy roughly 10% of the sample.

These same records also appear under a second study, on T cells in Graves' hyperthyroidism and ophthalmopathy.

The input for sequencing was peripheral blood mononuclear cells (PBMCs), taken at new diagnosis, from a patient treated with antithyroid drugs. Source of these receptors: a woman aged 30 to 39 with Graves disease. Donor details come from another sample of the same person, matched by shared clones.

In this sample, this clonotype turned up many times. The chain employs TRBV28 and TRBJ2-7, with 8 bases identical to TRBD1. The V and J ends lost 6 bases and 5 bases, in that order; junction bases with no gene match: 9. This CDR3 has 14 amino acids. Germline V gives CDR1 MDHEN, CDR2 SYDVKM. CDR3 nucleotides: TGTGCCAGCAGCTTGAACAGGGGGAGAGACGAGCAGTACTTC. Protein sequence: CASSLNRGRDEQYF.

The table lists this clonotype with many counts. The rearrangement joins TRBV18 to TRBJ1-1, with a weak D call TRBD1 (6 bases). The V end lost 6 bases, the J end lost 4 bases, and 15 bases lay between the germline ends. The CDR3 consists of 14 residues. Germline V gene sequence: CDR1 KGHSH, CDR2 LQKENI. This CDR3 reads CASSNYREGTEAFF. The CDR3 bases are TGTGCCAGCTCCAACTACAGGGAGGGCACTGAAGCTTTCTTT.

This clonotype was recorded many times. The chain employs TRBV7-6 and TRBJ2-1; D tentatively fits TRBD1 or TRBD2 (5 bases each). CDR3 length: 15 residues. Germline V lookup: CDR1 SGHVS, CDR2 FNYEAQ. V gave up 1 base and J gave up 10 bases, with 17 bases separating them. The CDR3 here is CASSLEARDLGEQFF. The CDR3 DNA is TGTGCCAGCAGCTTAGAGGCTAGGGACCTGGGGGAGCAGTTCTTC.

Only a few counts were recorded for this clonotype. The J gene is TRBJ1-4, the V gene TRBV5-1, with 7 bases matching TRBD1. V shed 1 base, J shed 4 bases, and the junction held 7 bases outside the gene matches. CDR3 size: 16 residues. The germline V gene has CDR1 SGHRS and CDR2 YFSETQ. CDR3 residues: CASSLHPGQSNEKLFF. The DNA for the CDR3 is TGCGCCAGCAGCTTGCACCCGGGACAGAGTAATGAAAAACTGTTTTTT.

This clonotype was picked up many times. The chain is built from TRBV15 and TRBJ1-5; D unresolved. This CDR3 contains 12 residues. The V end lost 5 bases, the J end lost 3 bases, and 5 bases lay between the germline ends. Germline V gene lookup returns CDR1 LNHNV and CDR2 YYDKDF (reference sequence). CDR3 DNA: TGTGCCACCAGCCGAGTCAATCAGCCCCAGCATTTT. Its translation: CATSRVNQPQHF.

This clonotype occurred a few times. This chain links TRBV27 with TRBJ2-3; D gene uncertain. CDR3 length: 15 residues. Germline CDR1 is MNHEY and CDR2 is SMNVEV (reference sequence). V was pared by 3 bases and J by 2 bases, with 12 bases between. This CDR3 is CASSFSGHNTDTQYF. For the CDR3, the DNA is TGTGCCAGCAGTTTCTCTGGGCACAACACAGATACGCAGTATTTT.

Here the CDR3 DNA reads TGTGCCAGCAGTTTTTCGGTTTTTCCAGAAAAACTGTTTTTT. Translation: CASSFSVFPEKLFF. The V call is TRBV12-3 or TRBV12-4, the J call TRBJ1-4; D call uncertain. Trimming took off 3 bases at V and 8 bases at J, with 13 bases between the two ends. This CDR3 region has 14 residues.

The rearrangement links TRBV24-1 to TRBJ2-3; 8 bases match TRBD1. In germline, CDR1 is KGHDR, CDR2 SFDVKD. Trimming removed 6 bases from V and 5 bases from J; junction bases left unmatched: 6. The CDR3 runs to 14 residues. The CDR3 bases are TGTGCCACCAGTTCTCTTGACAGGGGAGATACGCAGTATTTT. Translating it yields CATSSLDRGDTQYF.

This clonotype was counted at least ten times. This chain links TRBV7-9 with TRBJ1-4, with D tentatively TRBD1 (6 bases). This CDR3 spans 14 amino acids. Germline CDR1 reads SEHNR; CDR2 reads FQNEAQ (reference sequence). V was cut by 1 base and J by 6 bases, with 9 bases left in between. The CDR3 sequence: CASSLVYRDEKLFF. DNA of the CDR3: TGTGCCAGCAGCTTAGTGTACAGGGATGAAAAACTGTTTTTT. The variable domain in full, completed from reference TRBV7-9 and TRBJ1-4, reads DTGVSQNPRHKITKRGQNVTFRCDPISEHNRLYWYRQTLGQGPEFLTYFQNEAQLEKSRLLSDRFSAERPKGSFSTLEIQRTEQGDSAMYLCASSLVYRDEKLFFGSGTQLSVL.

This clonotype was observed once. Just one base apart from a much larger clone, this may be a read error. The rearrangement links TRBV14 to TRBJ2-2; D is ambiguous. The CDR3 runs to 14 residues. Germline CDR1 and CDR2: SGHDN and FVKESK. CDR3 sequence reads: CASSQDSVTGQLFF. CDR3 sequence (DNA): TGTGCCAGCAGCCAAGACTCAGTCACCGGGCAGCTGTTTTTT.

This clonotype was seen only a few times. As DNA, the CDR3 is TGTGCCAGCAGCCACCGGGCTAGTATCTACAATGAGCAGTTCTTC. This codes for CASSHRASIYNEQFF. The chain links TRBV3-1 to TRBJ2-1; D is unresolved. Trimming removed 3 bases at V and 3 bases at J, with 12 bases between. CDR1 is LGHDT and CDR2 is YNNKEL in the germline V gene (reference sequence). This CDR3 region has 15 residues.

A note on this clonotype: This clone may be a read error of a much larger clone one base away. The chain joins TRBV11-2 to TRBJ2-3, with a tentative D call TRBD1 (6 bases). The J call could be wrong; TRBJ2-4 is a better fit for the DNA end. The CDR3 has 14 residues. The germline CDR1 and CDR2 sequences are SGHAT and FQNNGV. The CDR3 coding sequence is TGTGCCAGCAGCTACCGGGACAAGACGGACATTCAGTACTTC. As protein: CASSYRDKTDIQYF.

The rearrangement links TRBV5-6 to TRBJ2-1, with D tentatively TRBD2 (6 bases). The CDR3 covers 12 residues. Germline V gene sequence: CDR1 SGHDT, CDR2 YYEEEE. Between the trimmed V and J ends, which lost 7 bases and 4 bases, there was a span of 9 bases. CDR3: CASHGGYNEQFF. CDR3 nucleotides: TGTGCCAGCCATGGGGGGTACAATGAGCAGTTCTTC.